The 4 T cell receptor beta chains reported below all come from one sample, sequenced in a study of a mutant IDH1 vaccine in newly diagnosed glioma (dated by TCRdb to the early 2020s). The sample's time point, from its label and the paper: baseline, week 1 (first vaccination visit). The treatment or condition label of this sample denotes: pre-vaccination baseline after standard-of-care therapy. Preparation of the library involved the immunoSEQ multiplex PCR assay. TCRdb re-hosts the immuneACCESS table, in-frame sequences only. Its copies lack some clones; in the studies checked, an unresolved V gene accounts for under half of them, and the cause for the rest is not known. This sample lists tens of thousands of clones; about 83% were detected once. The ten largest clones take up 4% to 5.5% of the sample. The sample consisted of peripheral blood mononuclear cells (PBMCs), taken from a glioma patient treated with radiotherapy, temozolomide or both. The receptors shown here come from a woman aged 18-30 years with glioma. Some clones in this sample may be carry-over from other donors' samples.

The rearrangement joins TRBV7-9 to TRBJ1-1; TRBD1 agrees at 11 bases. The V gene's germline CDR1 is SEHNR and CDR2 FQNEAQ (reference sequence). With 1 base clipped from V and 7 bases from J, the junction kept 5 bases outside the gene matches. The CDR3 totals 15 residues. CDR3 bases: TGTGCCAGCAGCTTAGGCCGGACAGGGGGCGTTGAAGCTTTCTTT. It encodes CASSLGRTGGVEAFF.

The chain couples TRBV10-2 to TRBJ1-4, with a tentative D call TRBD1 (6 bases). The CDR3 is 13 residues long. V lost 3 bases, J lost 8 bases, and 10 bases lay in between. CDR1 is WSHSY and CDR2 is SAAADI in the germline V gene. The CDR3 protein is CASSDRGGEKLFF. In DNA form, the CDR3 reads TGCGCCAGCAGTGACAGGGGTGGCGAAAAACTGTTTTTT.

This rearrangement joins TRBV19 to TRBJ1-5; D might be TRBD1 (5 bases). The CDR3 is 17 residues long. Per germline, CDR1 LNHDA and CDR2 SQIVND (reference sequence). V lost 3 bases and J lost 4, with 19 bases in between. CDR3 in amino acids: CASSMAYSGRRNQPQHF. DNA of the CDR3: TGTGCCAGTAGTATGGCCTATTCGGGGCGGAGGAATCAGCCCCAGCATTTT.

The rearrangement uses TRBV9 and TRBJ1-2; no definite D call. The germline V gene encodes CDR1 SGDLS and CDR2 YYNGEE. V was pared by 4 bases and J by 8 bases, with 21 bases between. The CDR3 is made up of 15 amino acids. The CDR3 here is CASSPGYDSRRGYTF. CDR3 nucleotides: TGTGCCAGCAGCCCCGGGTATGACTCCCGACGGGGCTACACCTTC.